This is a list of T cell receptor beta chains from one sample in a study of blood T cell repertoires in COVID-19. Generated by immunoSEQ multiplex PCR, the TCRdb table keeps only in-frame clones and is missing some. The sample has about 180,000 clones, 70% to 90% seen once. What was sequenced was peripheral blood. These receptors came from a man aged 50-59 years with active or convalescent COVID-19. The CDR3 runs from the conserved cysteine through the conserved F or W. D genes are given only for firm matches. Expanded clones get a size class; other rows say once, few or many, or leave the size out.

V gene	clone size	J gene	D gene	CDR3 DNA	CDR3 protein
TRBV12-3/TRBV12-4	.	TRBJ1-2	.	TGTGCCAGCAGTTTACTTGGCGGGGGCTACACCTTC	CASSLLGGGYTF
TRBV30	.	TRBJ1-6	.	TGTGCCTGGAGCGGGAATTCACCCCTCCACTTT	CAWSGNSPLHF
TRBV5-1	.	TRBJ1-1	.	TGCGCCAGCAGAAAGCAATCCACTGAAGCTTTCTTT	CASRKQSTEAFF
TRBV6-5	.	TRBJ2-7	TRBD2	TGTGCCAGCAGTTACAAAGCGGGACTCACCGGGGAGCAGTACTTC	CASSYKAGLTGEQYF
TRBV30	.	TRBJ1-3	.	TGTGCCTGGAGTCCGCTTTTACAGGGCTCTGGAAACACCATATATTTT	CAWSPLLQGSGNTIYF
TRBV7-2	.	TRBJ2-5	.	TGTGCCAGCAGCCCCCGGGACTCACTCTGGGAGACCCAGCACTTC	CASSPRDSLWETQHF
TRBV28	.	TRBJ1-4	.	TGTGCCAGCAGCTCCTCGGGAGCAACTAATGAAAAACTGTTTTTT	CASSSSGATNEKLFF
TRBV7-9	.	TRBJ1-2	TRBD1	TGTGCCAGCAGCTTAACCGGGACAGGGGTCTATGGCTACACCTTC	CASSLTGTGVYGYTF
TRBV15	.	TRBJ1-6	TRBD1	TGTGCCACCAGCAGAGGGAAGACAGGGCGGGGTTCACCCCTCCACTTT	CATSRGKTGRGSPLHF
TRBV6-5	.	TRBJ1-3	.	TGTGCCAGCAGTCTCGACAGCTCTGGAAACACCATATATTTT	CASSLDSSGNTIYF
TRBV19	once	TRBJ2-7	.	TGTGCCAGTAGTAGTCAGGGGATCCACGAGCAGTACTTC	CASSSQGIHEQYF
TRBV2	.	TRBJ2-2	.	TGTGCCAGCAGGTACAGCACCGGGGAGCTGTTTTTT	CASRYSTGELFF
TRBV7-9	.	TRBJ1-4	.	TGTGCCAGCAGCTTACTTGGGGAGGCGGTCGAAAAACTGTTTTTT	CASSLLGEAVEKLFF
TRBV19	.	TRBJ1-2	TRBD1	TGTGCCAGTACCCCCGGACAGGAGTCGGGTGGCTACACCTTC	CASTPGQESGGYTF
TRBV3-1/TRBV3-2	.	TRBJ1-3	.	TGTGCCAGCAGCCAAACGTACAGCTCTGGAAACACCATATATTTT	CASSQTYSSGNTIYF
TRBV24-1	.	TRBJ2-1	TRBD2	TGTGCCACCAGTGATTTGTTTGGCGGGAGGCCAACGGGGCAGTTCTTC	CATSDLFGGRPTGQFF
TRBV27	.	TRBJ1-1	TRBD1	TGTGCCAGCAGGACAGGGACTGAAGCTTTCTTT	CASRTGTEAFF
TRBV30	.	TRBJ1-5	.	TGTGCCTGGAGTGCCCCTGGGGGGATGAACCAGCCCCAGCATTTT	CAWSAPGGMNQPQHF
TRBV9	few	TRBJ1-1	.	TGTGCCAGCAGCGTAGAGGGAGGGGTGAACACTGAAGCTTTCTTT	CASSVEGGVNTEAFF
TRBV4-2	.	TRBJ1-6	.	TGTGCCAGCAGCCAAGAGGACAATAATTCACCCCTCCACTTT	CASSQEDNNSPLHF
TRBV7-2	few	TRBJ2-2	.	TGTGCCAGCAGCTGGGAGCCCACCGGGGAGCTGTTTTTT	CASSWEPTGELFF
TRBV7-9	.	TRBJ1-6	.	TGTGCCAGCAGCTTCCGGTTGCTTTCACCCCTCCACTTT	CASSFRLLSPLHF
TRBV10-1	.	TRBJ2-5	.	TGCGCCAGCAGTGAGATGATAGGGGTGACCCAGTACTTC	CASSEMIGVTQYF
TRBV5-1	few	TRBJ2-7	TRBD2	TGCGCCAGCAGCTCGTATGCTATCGGGACTAGCGGGGGGGAGCAGTACTTC	CASSSYAIGTSGGEQYF
TRBV9	few	TRBJ2-2	TRBD1	TGTGCCAGCAGCCCCCGGACAGGGTTCGGGGAGCTGTTTTTT	CASSPRTGFGELFF
TRBV6-5	few	TRBJ2-1	.	TGTGCCAGCAGTTATCTCCGACAAAATGAGCAGTTCTTC	CASSYLRQNEQFF
TRBV10-3	.	TRBJ2-5	.	TGTGCCATCAGATCCTCGGAGGGGACCCAAGAGACCCAGTACTTC	CAIRSSEGTQETQYF
TRBV11-2	.	TRBJ1-2	.	TGTGCCAGCAGCTTTGGCAGTAACTATGGCTACACCTTC	CASSFGSNYGYTF
TRBV10-3	.	TRBJ2-5	.	TGTGCCATCAGTGAGAGGGGACAAGGTGAAGAGACCCAGTACTTC	CAISERGQGEETQYF
TRBV18	.	TRBJ2-7	TRBD1	TGTGCCAGCTTACGGACAGGGAGCTACGAGCAGTACTTC	CASLRTGSYEQYF
TRBV7-6	.	TRBJ2-5	TRBD1	TGTGCCAGCAGCCAACAGGGGGTCCCCGGGGAGACCCAGTACTTC	CASSQQGVPGETQYF
TRBV4-1	few	TRBJ1-2	.	TGCGCCAGCAGCCAAGAAAAAGGACAGAACTATGGCTACACCTTC	CASSQEKGQNYGYTF
TRBV3-1/TRBV3-2	.	TRBJ2-3	.	TGTGCCAGCAGCCAAGGGTGGGGCGGGAAGAGCACAGATACGCAGTATTTT	CASSQGWGGKSTDTQYF